Each of the 16 T cell receptor beta chains below was sequenced from the same sample in a study of blood T cell repertoires in COVID-19. TCRdb's table, derived via immunoSEQ multiplex PCR, lists solely in-frame clones and lacks some. The table shows around 110,000 clones, with less than 90% occurring only once. Input material: peripheral blood. These receptors came from a man in his thirties or forties with acute or convalescent COVID-19.

The rearrangement uses TRBV9 and TRBJ1-1; D perhaps matches TRBD1 (5 bases). Between the trimmed V and J ends, which lost 3 bases and 0 bases, there was a span of 12 bases. This CDR3 is 15 amino acids long. The germline V gene has CDR1 SGDLS and CDR2 YYNGEE. The CDR3 sequence is CASSAVDILNTEAFF. CDR3 nucleotides: TGTGCCAGCAGCGCCGTGGACATTTTGAACACTGAAGCTTTCTTT.

This clone has just one count. V usage is TRBV30 and J usage is TRBJ1-3; unclear D gene. The CDR3 loop spans 13 amino acids. The ends were cut back, 3 bases at V and 4 bases at J, with 10 bases in the middle. Germline V gene lookup returns CDR1 GTSNPN and CDR2 SVGIG (reference sequence). The CDR3 DNA sequence: TGTGCCTGGAGCTTACAGCCCGGAAACACCATATATTTT. Its translation is CAWSLQPGNTIYF.

This chain uses TRBV7-2 with TRBJ1-1, with D perhaps matching TRBD1 (6 bases). The CDR3 consists of 13 residues. With 5 bases removed from V and 4 bases from J, the gap between germline ends came to 11 bases. CDR1 is SGHTA, CDR2 FQGNSA, per germline. The CDR3 DNA reads as TGTGCCAGCAGCCACACAGGGCCCACTGAAGCTTTCTTT. This translates into CASSHTGPTEAFF.

The chain joins TRBV4-3 to TRBJ2-1; 9 positions match TRBD2. V shed 2 bases and J 9 bases; nucleotides not matched to a gene: 11. CDR3 length: 16 residues. CDR1 LGHNA and CDR2 YSLEER come from the germline V gene. CDR3 amino acids: CASSQTLAGAQGEQFF. The CDR3 DNA follows: TGCGCCAGCAGCCAAACTTTAGCGGGGGCCCAGGGTGAGCAGTTCTTC.

The gene calls are TRBV6-6 and TRBJ1-2; D gene ambiguous. Germline V lookup: CDR1 MNHNY, CDR2 SVGAGI (reference sequence). The CDR3 covers 13 residues. Trimming took 4 bases from V and 1 from J, leaving 7 bases between them. The CDR3 protein is CASSFEGNYGYTF. CDR3 nucleotides: TGTGCCAGCAGTTTCGAGGGTAACTATGGCTACACCTTC.

V and J are TRBV7-2 and TRBJ2-7, with D possibly matching TRBD1 (6 bases). Germline CDR1 is SGHTA and CDR2 is FQGNSA. This CDR3 is 13 amino acids long. V shed 4 bases and J shed 1 base, with 8 bases lying between them. CDR3 amino acids: CASSWDTSYEQYF. The CDR3 coding sequence is TGTGCCAGCAGCTGGGACACGTCCTACGAGCAGTACTTC.

This clone was detected only once. This chain uses TRBV7-2 with TRBJ1-2, with 9 bases aligning to TRBD1. V shed 1 base and J 5 bases; nucleotides not matched to a gene: 14. Germline assignment: CDR1 SGHTA and CDR2 FQGNSA. The CDR3 is 18 residues long. The CDR3 DNA is TGTGCCAGCAGCTTAGATGGGACAGGGAGCGTGAGGGTATATGGCTACACCTTC. Its translation is CASSLDGTGSVRVYGYTF.

This clone has a handful of counts. The V and J genes are TRBV2 and TRBJ1-2, with D uncertain. V was clipped by 1 base and J by 4 bases, with 16 bases between them. In germline, CDR1 is SNHLY, CDR2 FYNNEI. The CDR3 spans 16 residues. This CDR3 reads CASSEGPSGNGYGYTF. CDR3 coding DNA: TGTGCCAGCAGTGAAGGGCCCTCAGGAAATGGCTATGGCTACACCTTC. Complete variable domain (other parts from reference TRBV2 and TRBJ1-2): EPEVTQTPSHQVTQMGQEVILRCVPISNHLYFYWYRQILGQKVEFLVSFYNNEISEKSEIFDDQFSVERPDGSNFTLKIRSTKLEDSAMYFCASSEGPSGNGYGYTFGSGTRLTVV.

The J gene is TRBJ1-2, the V gene TRBV6-2 or TRBV6-3; TRBD1 aligns across 7 bases. The V segment lost 5 bases and the J segment 7 bases; nucleotides outside the gene matches: 7. Germline lookup yields CDR1 MNHEY and CDR2 SVGEGT. The CDR3 contains 13 residues. In DNA, the CDR3 is TGTGCCAGCAGTCGAGGGGACAGTTCTGGCTACACCTTC. Protein sequence: CASSRGDSSGYTF.

This clone appeared once. The gene calls are TRBV4-3 and TRBJ2-7; D is possibly TRBD1 (6 bases). The V gene lost 1 base and the J gene lost 3 bases, with 16 bases spanning the gap. The germline V gene encodes CDR1 LGHNA and CDR2 YSLEER. The CDR3 has 16 amino acids. In nucleotides, the CDR3 is TGCGCCAGCAGCCAAGGGGCTGTGACAGGTCTCTACGAGCAGTACTTC. Its translation is CASSQGAVTGLYEQYF.

The V and J genes are TRBV6-5 and TRBJ2-2; D call uncertain. The CDR3 length is 15 residues. Germline CDR1 and CDR2: MNHEY and SVGAGI. V dropped 1 base and J dropped 0 bases, with 6 bases sitting between them. CDR3: CASSYWRTNTGELFF. The DNA for the CDR3 is TGTGCCAGCAGTTACTGGCGGACGAACACCGGGGAGCTGTTTTTT.

V usage is TRBV7-9 and J usage is TRBJ1-1, with TRBD1 matching 7 bases. The V gene's germline CDR1 is SEHNR and CDR2 FQNEAQ (reference sequence). The CDR3 runs 15 residues. The junction had 11 bases not matched to a gene; V was cut back by 5 bases and J by 5 bases. CDR3 in amino acids: CASSPRGRGWTEAFF. CDR3 nucleotide sequence: TGTGCCAGCAGCCCTCGGGGCAGGGGGTGGACTGAAGCTTTCTTT.

The V and J genes are TRBV23-1 and TRBJ1-2; 9 positions match TRBD1. TRBV23-1 has ORF status, its function being uncertain. V shed 7 bases, J shed 1 base, and the junction held 13 bases outside the gene matches. This CDR3 has 17 residues. The CDR3 bases are TGCGCCAGCACCCACTCCCCACGGACAGGGGTTAACTATGGCTACACCTTC. Translating gives CASTHSPRTGVNYGYTF.

The chain has TRBV7-3 and TRBJ2-1; 11 positions agree with TRBD1. CDR1 and CDR2 from the germline V gene are SGHTA and FQGTGA. V was clipped by 3 bases and J by 3 bases; unmatched bases: 1. There are 15 residues in the CDR3. The DNA of the CDR3 is TGTGCCAGCAGCTTGGGACAGGGGGGCTACAATGAGCAGTTCTTC. Translation gives CASSLGQGGYNEQFF.

The rearrangement joins TRBV3-1 (or the pseudogene TRBV3-2) to TRBJ1-2; 7 nucleotides align to TRBD1. This CDR3 region has 14 residues. With 3 bases clipped from V and 8 bases from J, the junction kept 9 bases outside the gene matches. Per the germline V gene, CDR1 is LGHDT and CDR2 is YNNKEL (reference sequence). The CDR3 reads CASSQHDREGGYTF. The CDR3, as DNA: TGTGCCAGCAGCCAGCACGACAGGGAAGGAGGCTACACCTTC.

The gene calls are TRBV7-2 and TRBJ2-3, with D perhaps TRBD1 (6 bases). Germline V CDR1 and CDR2: SGHTA, FQGNSA. This CDR3 is 17 amino acids long. Trimming took off 3 bases at V and 0 bases at J, with 16 bases between the two ends. The CDR3 region is CASSFPYGGPSTDTQYF. DNA for the CDR3: TGTGCCAGCAGCTTTCCGTATGGGGGCCCTAGCACAGATACGCAGTATTTT.